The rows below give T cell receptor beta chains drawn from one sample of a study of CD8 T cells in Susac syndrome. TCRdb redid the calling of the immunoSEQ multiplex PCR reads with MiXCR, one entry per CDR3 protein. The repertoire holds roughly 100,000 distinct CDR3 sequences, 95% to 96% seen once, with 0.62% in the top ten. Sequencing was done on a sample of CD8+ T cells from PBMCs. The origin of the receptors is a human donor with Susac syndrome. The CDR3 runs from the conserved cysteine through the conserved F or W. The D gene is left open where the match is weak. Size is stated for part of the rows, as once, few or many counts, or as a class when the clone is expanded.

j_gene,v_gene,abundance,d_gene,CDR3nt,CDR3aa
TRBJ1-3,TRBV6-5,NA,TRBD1,TGTGCCAGCAGACGACAGGGTGAGGAACGCGGCACCATATATTTT,CASRRQGEERGTIYF
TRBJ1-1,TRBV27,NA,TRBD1,TGTGCCAGCGGGCGACAGGGGGTCAGGGACACTGAAGCTTTCTTT,CASGRQGVRDTEAFF
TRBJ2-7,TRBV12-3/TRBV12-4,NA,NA,TGTGCCAGCGGCGGCGGGTATCCCTACGAGCAGTACTTC,CASGGGYPYEQYF
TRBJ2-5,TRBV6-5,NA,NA,TGTGCCAGCAGTTACCCTGGAGAGACCCAGTACTTC,CASSYPGETQYF
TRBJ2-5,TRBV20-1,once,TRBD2,TGCAGTGCTAGTTTGCGGGGGGAGACCCAGTACTTC,CSASLRGETQYF
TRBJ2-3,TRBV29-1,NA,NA,TGCAGCCATGATAGCGACCTCACAGATACGCAGTATTTT,CSHDSDLTDTQYF
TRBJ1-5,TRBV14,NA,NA,TGTGCCAGCAGCCAAGGGCAGTACAATCAGCCCCAGCATTTT,CASSQGQYNQPQHF
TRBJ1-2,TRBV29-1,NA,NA,TGCAGCGTTGATCGGCAGGACCTAACTAATAACTATGGCTACACCTTC,CSVDRQDLTNNYGYTF
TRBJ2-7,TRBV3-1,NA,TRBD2,TGTGCCAGCAGCCAAGGGGACTATTTCGCCGAGCAGTACTTC,CASSQGDYFAEQYF
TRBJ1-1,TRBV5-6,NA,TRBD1,TGTGCCAGCAGCTGGGGGGACAGAATGAACACTGAAGCTTTCTTT,CASSWGDRMNTEAFF
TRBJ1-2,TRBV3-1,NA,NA,TGTGCCAGCAGCCATCCTAGCCCAGGGCAGGGCTATGGCTACACCTTC,CASSHPSPGQGYGYTF
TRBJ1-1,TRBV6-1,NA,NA,TGTGCCAGCAGCAGACCCCTCCGAGGAGTGAAGAACACTGAAGCTTTCTTT,CASSRPLRGVKNTEAFF
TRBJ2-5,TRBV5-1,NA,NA,TGCGCCAGCAGCTTCGTGGGGGACCAAGAGACCCAGTACTTC,CASSFVGDQETQYF
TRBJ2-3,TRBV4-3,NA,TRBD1,TGCGCCAGCAGCCAGGCCCCTAGGGGGCTGACAGATACGCAGTATTTT,CASSQAPRGLTDTQYF
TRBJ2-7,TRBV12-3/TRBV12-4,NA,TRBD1,TGTGCCAGCAGCTTACAGGGGGCGCGCTACGAGCAGTACTTC,CASSLQGARYEQYF
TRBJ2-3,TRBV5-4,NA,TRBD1,TGTGCCAGCAGCGCCGGGACAGGGGGCGGCACAGATACGCAGTATTTT,CASSAGTGGGTDTQYF
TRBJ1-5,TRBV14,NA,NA,TGTGCCAGCAGCCTAGGGAGGGACCAGCCCCAGCATTTT,CASSLGRDQPQHF
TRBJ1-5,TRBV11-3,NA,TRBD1,TGTGCCAGCAGCTTTTGTGTGGGACAGATAAGCAATCAGCCCCAGCATTTT,CASSFCVGQISNQPQHF
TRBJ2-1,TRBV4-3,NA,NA,TGCGCCAGCAGCCAAGACCCGGGCAATGAGCAGTTCTTC,CASSQDPGNEQFF
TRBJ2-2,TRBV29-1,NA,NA,TGCAGCGCGGCGGGGATCACCGGGGAGCTGTTTTTT,CSAAGITGELFF
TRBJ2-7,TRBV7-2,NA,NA,TGTGCCAGCAGCTTAGCCGCAGGGGAGTTCTACGAGCAGTACTTC,CASSLAAGEFYEQYF
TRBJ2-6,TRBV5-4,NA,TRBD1,TGTGCCAGCAGCCATGGGACAGAGTACTCTGGGGCCAACGTCCTGACTTTC,CASSHGTEYSGANVLTF
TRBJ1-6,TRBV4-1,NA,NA,TGCGCCAGCAGCCGTCCGCGACGAACAATTTCACCCCTCCACTTT,CASSRPRRTISPLHF
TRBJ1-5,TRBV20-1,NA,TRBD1,TGCAGTGCTCAGGACAGGGTATCGGAGCCCCAGCATTTT,CSAQDRVSEPQHF
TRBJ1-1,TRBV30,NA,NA,TGTGCCTGGGATTCCCCAGGGATGGCTATGAACACTGAAGCTTTCTTT,CAWDSPGMAMNTEAFF
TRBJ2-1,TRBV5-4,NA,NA,TGTGCCAGCAGCTTATGGGTTGGGGGGTCCTACAATGAGCAGTTCTTC,CASSLWVGGSYNEQFF
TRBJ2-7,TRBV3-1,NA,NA,TGTGCCAGCAGCCAAGAGGGACTCATCTACGAGCAGTACTTC,CASSQEGLIYEQYF
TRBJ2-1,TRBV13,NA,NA,TGTGCCAGCAGCTCCCCTCGCGGGGAAGACAATGAGCAGTTCTTC,CASSSPRGEDNEQFF
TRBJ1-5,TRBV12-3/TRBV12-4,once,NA,TGTGCCAGCAGTCTAGGCGCGGGGGGGACCCTCCAGCCCCAGCATTTT,CASSLGAGGTLQPQHF
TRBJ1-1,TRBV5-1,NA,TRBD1,TGCGCCAGCAGCTTCGCCGGGACAGGGGAAGGGACTGAAGCTTTCTTT,CASSFAGTGEGTEAFF
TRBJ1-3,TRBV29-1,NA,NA,TGCAGCATCCTGAGAGGCTCTGGAAACACCATATATTTT,CSILRGSGNTIYF
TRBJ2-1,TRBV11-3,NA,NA,TGTGCCAGCAGCTTACAGGGTAAAACCTACAATGAGCAGTTCTTC,CASSLQGKTYNEQFF
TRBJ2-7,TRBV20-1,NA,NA,TGCAGTGCTAGAAAAGTAGACGAGCAGTACTTC,CSARKVDEQYF
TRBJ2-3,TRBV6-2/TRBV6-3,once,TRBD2,TGTGCCAGCAGTTACGTGACTAGCGGGACTAGCACAGATACGCAGTATTTT,CASSYVTSGTSTDTQYF
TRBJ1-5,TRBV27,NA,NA,TGTGCCAGCAGTTTAAGGTTTCCTCAGCCCCAGCATTTT,CASSLRFPQPQHF